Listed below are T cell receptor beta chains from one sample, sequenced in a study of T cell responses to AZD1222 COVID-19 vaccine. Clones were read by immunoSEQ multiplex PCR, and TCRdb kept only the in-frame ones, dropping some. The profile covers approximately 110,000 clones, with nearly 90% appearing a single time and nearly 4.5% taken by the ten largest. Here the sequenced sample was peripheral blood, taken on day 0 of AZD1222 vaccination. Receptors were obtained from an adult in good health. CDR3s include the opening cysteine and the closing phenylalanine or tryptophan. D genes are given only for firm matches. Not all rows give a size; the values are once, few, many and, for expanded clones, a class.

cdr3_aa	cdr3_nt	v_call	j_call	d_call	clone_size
CASSLNTGELFF	TGTGCCAGCAGCTTGAACACCGGGGAGCTGTTTTTT	TRBV3-1/TRBV3-2	TRBJ2-2	NA	few
CSVPRDRVTREQFF	TGCAGCGTTCCTCGGGACAGGGTGACCCGGGAGCAGTTCTTC	TRBV29-1	TRBJ2-1	TRBD1	NA
CSVGGSEAFF	TGCAGCGTGGGGGGTTCAGAAGCTTTCTTT	TRBV29-1	TRBJ1-1	NA	NA
CASSPGQGSYGYTF	TGTGCCAGCTCCCCGGGACAGGGGAGCTATGGCTACACCTTC	TRBV18	TRBJ1-2	TRBD1	NA
CASGLWGAGRPQHF	TGTGCTAGTGGTTTGTGGGGGGCAGGCCGGCCCCAGCATTTT	TRBV12-5	TRBJ1-5	NA	NA
CASSPPGRRHEQYF	TGTGCCAGCAGCCCCCCGGGACGTCGTCACGAGCAGTACTTC	TRBV13	TRBJ2-7	NA	NA
CASSLFGGEQYF	TGTGCCAGCAGCTTGTTCGGTGGCGAGCAGTACTTC	TRBV5-4	TRBJ2-7	NA	few
CATSLGQDNEQFF	TGTGCCACTAGTCTGGGGCAAGACAATGAGCAGTTCTTC	TRBV19	TRBJ2-1	NA	NA
CASSEGATNTEAFF	TGTGCCAGCTCCGAGGGTGCAACGAACACTGAAGCTTTCTTT	TRBV18	TRBJ1-1	NA	NA
CSVESPGPYGYTF	TGCAGCGTTGAATCCCCAGGCCCCTATGGCTACACCTTC	TRBV29-1	TRBJ1-2	NA	NA
CASSPGQGAGEAFF	TGTGCCAGCAGCCCGGGACAGGGGGCTGGGGAAGCTTTCTTT	TRBV3-1/TRBV3-2	TRBJ1-1	TRBD1	once
CASSLEPGNEQFF	TGTGCCAGCAGTCTAGAGCCCGGCAATGAGCAGTTCTTC	TRBV12-3/TRBV12-4	TRBJ2-1	NA	NA